These T cell receptor beta chains were read from a single sample in a study of regulatory T cells in long-lasting Graves disease. TCRdb reprocessed the multiplex PCR reads with MiXCR, giving one entry per CDR3 protein. The sample consists of about 530,000 distinct CDR3 sequences, about 16% of them appearing once. The sample also formed part of further work on T cells in Graves' hyperthyroidism and ophthalmopathy.

The specimen comprised peripheral blood mononuclear cells (PBMCs), sampled at new diagnosis, from a patient treated with antithyroid drugs. These TCRs come from a woman aged 35-65 years with Graves disease. CDR3s include the opening cysteine and the closing phenylalanine or tryptophan. D genes are given only for firm matches. Clone size is stated in some rows and not others, as once, few, many or a class when expanded.

CDR3 protein | CDR3 DNA | J gene | clone size | D gene | V gene
CASSSDRGNSYEQYF | TGTGCCAGCAGCTCCGACAGGGGCAACTCCTACGAGCAGTACTTC | TRBJ2-7 | . | TRBD1 | TRBV7-9
CASLGSTGANTEAFF | TGTGCCAGCCTGGGATCTACAGGAGCGAACACTGAAGCTTTCTTT | TRBJ1-1 | many | . | TRBV28
CASSQPTDKGRSYTF | TGCGCCAGCAGCCAGCCGACAGACAAGGGAAGGAGCTACACCTTC | TRBJ1-2 | . | . | TRBV4-1
CASSPLRGGGAVLQDTQYF | TGTGCCAGCAGCCCCCTCCGGGGCGGGGGGGCCGTTTTGCAAGATACGCAGTATTTT | TRBJ2-3 | many | TRBD2 | TRBV2
CASSSDSGGLETQYF | TGCGCCAGCAGCTCCGATAGCGGGGGTCTAGAGACCCAGTACTTC | TRBJ2-5 | many | TRBD2 | TRBV5-1
CASSPPATGGTDTQYF | TGTGCCAGCAGTCCCCCCGCAACGGGGGGCACAGATACGCAGTATTTT | TRBJ2-3 | . | . | TRBV6-1
CASSLADGNYGYTF | TGCGCCAGCAGCTTGGCCGATGGTAACTATGGCTACACCTTC | TRBJ1-2 | many | . | TRBV5-1
CSVVGLLIKETQYF | TGCAGCGTTGTCGGCCTACTAATTAAAGAGACCCAGTACTTC | TRBJ2-5 | few | . | TRBV29-1
CAIQGIIDTDTQYF | TGTGCCATACAGGGGATAATAGACACAGATACGCAGTATTTT | TRBJ2-3 | many | TRBD1 | TRBV28
CASSSWTGTEAFF | TGTGCCAGCAGCTCCTGGACAGGTACTGAAGCTTTCTTT | TRBJ1-1 | many | TRBD1 | TRBV11-2
CASRPTGMTNEKLFF | TGTGCCAGCAGACCCACAGGGATGACTAATGAAAAACTGTTTTTT | TRBJ1-4 | . | . | TRBV25-1
CSVEGGQNTEAFF | TGCAGCGTTGAAGGGGGGCAGAACACTGAAGCTTTCTTT | TRBJ1-1 | . | . | TRBV29-1